This entry lists 5 T cell receptor beta chains sequenced from one sample in a study of blood T cells in healthy people across ages. A second PCR of about 7 to 11 cycles used a sample-barcoded 5' primer and a J-beta primer mix. Each CDR3 protein gets one entry after TCRdb re-called the 5' RACE reads with MiXCR. This table has roughly 1.5 million distinct CDR3 sequences, 42% appearing once. The sample taken for sequencing was blood. These receptors were taken from a woman under 30 in good health.

This clonotype was observed a handful of times. The J gene is TRBJ2-4, the V gene TRBV2; D gene unclear. Matching the DNA end better, TRBJ2-7 makes the J call doubtful. Germline values: CDR1 SNHLY, CDR2 FYNNEI. CDR3 size: 10 residues. The CDR3 DNA reads as TGTGCCAGCGCAGCCTACGAGCAGTACTTC. Residues: CASAAYEQYF.

The chain employs TRBV20-1 and TRBJ2-7, with D uncertain. The CDR3 has 12 residues. Trimming took off 4 bases at V and 2 bases at J, with 9 bases between the two ends. Germline V gene data show CDR1 as DFQATT and CDR2 as SNEGSKA (reference sequence). The CDR3 coding sequence is TGCAGTGCTAACCGGGCAACCTACGAGCAGTACTTC. It codes for CSANRATYEQYF.

This clonotype has ten or more counts. V gene TRBV12-3 or TRBV12-4 combines with J gene TRBJ2-7; D possibly corresponds to TRBD2 (5 bases). The CDR3 contains 11 residues. Trimming left V 5 bases short and J 7 bases short, with 9 bases between. The CDR3 nucleotides read TGTGCCAGCAGTCACCGAGGGGAGCAGTACTTC. It translates to CASSHRGEQYF.

The V gene is TRBV5-1, the J gene TRBJ1-6, with D tentatively TRBD1 (5 bases). There are 15 residues in the CDR3. Trimming shortened V by 3 bases and J by 4 bases, and 11 bases separated the two germline ends. In germline, CDR1 is SGHRS, CDR2 YFSETQ. CDR3 protein: CASSSGTGYNSPLHF. CDR3 DNA sequence: TGCGCCAGCAGCTCTGGGACTGGGTATAATTCACCCCTCCACTTT.

The chain combines TRBV12-5 with TRBJ2-1; no reliable D call. The V gene's germline CDR1 is LGHNT and CDR2 FRNRAP. The CDR3 is made up of 13 amino acids. The V and J ends lost 5 bases and 4 bases respectively, with 9 bases between them. DNA for the CDR3: TGTGCTAGTGGTCTCTACACATACAATGAGCAGTTCTTC. This encodes CASGLYTYNEQFF. The full variable domain, its missing parts supplied by reference TRBV12-5 and TRBJ2-1, is DARVTQTPRHKVTEMGQEVTMRCQPILGHNTVFWYRQTMMQGLELLAYFRNRAPLDDSGMPKDRFSAEMPDATLATLKIQPSEPRDSAVYFCASGLYTYNEQFFGPGTRLTVL.